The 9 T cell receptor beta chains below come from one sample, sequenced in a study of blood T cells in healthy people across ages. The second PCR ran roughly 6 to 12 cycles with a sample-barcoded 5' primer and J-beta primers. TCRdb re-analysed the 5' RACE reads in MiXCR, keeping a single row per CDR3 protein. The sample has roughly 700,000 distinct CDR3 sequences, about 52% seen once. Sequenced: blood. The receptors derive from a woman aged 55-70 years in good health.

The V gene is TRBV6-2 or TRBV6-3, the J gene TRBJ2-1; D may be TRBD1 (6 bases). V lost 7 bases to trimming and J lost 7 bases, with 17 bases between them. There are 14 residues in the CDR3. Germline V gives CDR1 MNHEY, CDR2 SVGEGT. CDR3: CASIGAGEMNEQFF. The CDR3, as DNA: TGTGCCAGCATTGGCGCAGGGGAGATGAATGAGCAGTTCTTC.

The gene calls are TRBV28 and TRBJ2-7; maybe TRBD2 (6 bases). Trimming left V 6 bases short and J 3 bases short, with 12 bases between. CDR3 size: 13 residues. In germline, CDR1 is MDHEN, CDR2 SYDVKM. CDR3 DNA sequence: TGTGCCAGCAGGTTGGACTACGACTACGAGCAGTACTTC. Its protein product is CASRLDYDYEQYF.

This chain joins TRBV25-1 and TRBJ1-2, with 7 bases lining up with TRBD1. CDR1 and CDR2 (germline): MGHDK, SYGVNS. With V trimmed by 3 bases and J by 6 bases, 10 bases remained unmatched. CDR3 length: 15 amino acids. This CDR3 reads CASSDPRQGMNGYTF. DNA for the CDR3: TGTGCCAGCAGTGACCCGAGACAGGGAATGAATGGCTACACCTTC.

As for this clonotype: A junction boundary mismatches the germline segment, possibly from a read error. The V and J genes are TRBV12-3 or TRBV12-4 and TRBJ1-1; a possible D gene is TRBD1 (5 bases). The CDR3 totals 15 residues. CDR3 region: CAGSLSEGRYTEAFF. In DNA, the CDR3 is TGTGCCGGCAGTTTATCTGAGGGGAGGTACACTGAAGCTTTCTTT.

This CDR3 is CSARTRTGRTGELFF. In DNA, the CDR3 is TGCAGTGCCAGAACGAGGACAGGAAGAACCGGGGAGCTGTTTTTT. This sequence joins TRBV20-1 and TRBJ2-2, with TRBD1 identical over 7 bases. CDR1 and CDR2 from the germline V gene are DFQATT and SNEGSKA (reference sequence). V was clipped by 6 bases and J by 5 bases; unmatched bases: 12. CDR3 length: 15 residues.

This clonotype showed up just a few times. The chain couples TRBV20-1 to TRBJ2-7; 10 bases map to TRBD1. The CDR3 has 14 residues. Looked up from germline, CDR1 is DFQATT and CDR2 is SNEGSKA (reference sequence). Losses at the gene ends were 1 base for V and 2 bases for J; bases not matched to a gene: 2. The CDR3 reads CSARAGQGPYEQYF. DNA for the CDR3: TGCAGTGCTAGAGCGGGACAGGGGCCCTACGAGCAGTACTTC.

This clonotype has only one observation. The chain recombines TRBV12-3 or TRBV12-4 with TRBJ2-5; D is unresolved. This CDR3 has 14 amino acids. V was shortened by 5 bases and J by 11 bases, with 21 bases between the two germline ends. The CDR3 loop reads CASSVGAIEDEQYF. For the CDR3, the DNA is TGTGCCAGCAGTGTCGGCGCCATCGAGGATGAGCAGTACTTC.

The CDR3 bases are TGTGCCAGCAGCCCTCCTACTAGCGGACCCCAAGAGACCCAGTTCTTC. It is translated as CASSPPTSGPQETQFF. The chain is built from TRBV5-6 and TRBJ2-5; TRBD2 matches at 8 bases. The J call may be faulty, since TRBJ2-1 better matches the DNA end. Germline-derived CDR1 and CDR2 are SGHDT and YYEEEE. This CDR3 has 16 residues.

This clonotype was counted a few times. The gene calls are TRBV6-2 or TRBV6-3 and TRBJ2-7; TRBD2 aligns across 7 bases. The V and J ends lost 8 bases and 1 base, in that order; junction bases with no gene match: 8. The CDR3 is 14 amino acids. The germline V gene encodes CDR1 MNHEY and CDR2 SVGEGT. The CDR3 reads CASQRDRQSYEQYF. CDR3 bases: TGTGCCAGCCAGCGGGACCGACAATCCTACGAGCAGTACTTC.